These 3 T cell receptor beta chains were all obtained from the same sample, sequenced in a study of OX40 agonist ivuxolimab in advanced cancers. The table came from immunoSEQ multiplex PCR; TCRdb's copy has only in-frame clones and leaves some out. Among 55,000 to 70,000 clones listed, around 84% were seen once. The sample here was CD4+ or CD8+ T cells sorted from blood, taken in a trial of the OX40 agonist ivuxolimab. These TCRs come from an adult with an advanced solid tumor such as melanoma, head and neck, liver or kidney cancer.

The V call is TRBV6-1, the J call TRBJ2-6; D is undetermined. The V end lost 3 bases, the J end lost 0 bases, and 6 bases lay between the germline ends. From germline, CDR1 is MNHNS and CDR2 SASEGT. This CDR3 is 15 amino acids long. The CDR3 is CASSDYNSGANVLTF. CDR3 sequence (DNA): TGTGCCAGCAGTGATTACAACTCTGGGGCCAACGTCCTGACTTTC.

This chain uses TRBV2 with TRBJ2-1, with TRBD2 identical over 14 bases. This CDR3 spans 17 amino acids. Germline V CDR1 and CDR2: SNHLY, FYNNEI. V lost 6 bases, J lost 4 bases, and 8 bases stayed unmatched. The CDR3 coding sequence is TGTGCCAGCAGGGGAGGACTAGCGGGGGGATATTACAATGAGCAGTTCTTC. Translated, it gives CASRGGLAGGYYNEQFF.

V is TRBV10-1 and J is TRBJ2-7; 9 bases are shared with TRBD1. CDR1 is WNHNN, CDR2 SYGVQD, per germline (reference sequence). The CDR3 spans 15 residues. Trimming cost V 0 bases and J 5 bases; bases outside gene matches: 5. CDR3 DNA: TGCGCCAGCAGTGAGTCACAGGGGGCCGTCGACGAGCAGTACTTC. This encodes CASSESQGAVDEQYF.